This T cell receptor beta chain was identified in a study of blood T cell repertoires in COVID-19. About the study: Specimens from acute and convalescent COVID-19 originated in the United States, Italy and Spain. The analysed material was cDNA or gDNA that came from T cells, B-cell-depleted T cells, or PBMCs.

The authors' processing: Using reference gene primer amplification, nucleated cell counts were estimated. Measured with immunoSEQ multiplex PCR; TCRdb has only the in-frame clones, and not every one. V and J calls and clone size are as listed in that table; D and trimming were resolved from the DNA. Among 200,000 to 250,000 clones listed, about 91% were seen once. This clone was detected only once. The sequence derives from a man of 80 years or more with acute or convalescent COVID-19. Input material: peripheral blood.

The CDR3 region has the DNA TGTGCCAGCAGCTTATATGCGGGAGAAGCGGCCGGGGAGCTGTTTTTT. This encodes CASSLYAGEAAGELFF. This rearrangement joins TRBV7-3 to TRBJ2-2; 7 positions agree with TRBD2. This CDR3 has 16 residues. Germline-derived CDR1 and CDR2 are SGHTA and FQGTGA. V was pared by 2 bases and J by 6 bases, with 9 bases of the junction left unmatched.